The next 16 T cell receptor beta chains were all read from a single sample in a study of shared clonotypes between healthy human individuals. Terminally differentiated effector memory CD45RA+ cells were left out of the naive CD8 fraction, which was CD45RO-negative and positively selected for CCR7. Produced via immunoSEQ multiplex PCR; TCRdb's table is partial and in-frame only. The table lists over 750,000 clones, approximately 96% of them singletons. Sequencing was done on a sample of naive CD8+ T cells sorted from blood. The receptors were sampled from a man aged 30 to 45 in good health.

V gene TRBV7-9 combines with J gene TRBJ2-1, with a tentative D call TRBD2 (5 bases). With 5 bases removed from V and 5 bases from J, the gap between germline ends came to 16 bases. CDR3 length: 15 amino acids. CDR1 and CDR2 from the germline V gene are SEHNR and FQNEAQ (reference sequence). CDR3 region: CASSKGGIPDNEQFF. CDR3 DNA sequence: TGTGCCAGCAGCAAAGGAGGAATACCGGACAATGAGCAGTTCTTC. The full variable domain, its missing parts supplied by reference TRBV7-9 and TRBJ2-1, is DTGVSQNPRHKITKRGQNVTFRCDPISEHNRLYWYRQTLGQGPEFLTYFQNEAQLEKSRLLSDRFSAERPKGSFSTLEIQRTEQGDSAMYLCASSKGGIPDNEQFFGPGTRLTVL.

The chain employs TRBV6-6 and TRBJ2-1; D is perhaps TRBD1 (6 bases). V was pared by 2 bases and J by 2 bases, with 13 bases between. Germline V gene data show CDR1 as MNHNY and CDR2 as SVGAGI (reference sequence). CDR3 length: 16 residues. Written as DNA, the CDR3 is TGTGCCAGCAGTTACGCTCTACAGGGTACCTACAATGAGCAGTTCTTC. Residues: CASSYALQGTYNEQFF.

A note on this clone: The sample holds other DNA sequences that translate to the same CDR3. The chain joins TRBV28 to TRBJ2-7; D call uncertain. The germline gives CDR1 MDHEN, CDR2 SYDVKM. Trimming removed 4 bases from V and 3 bases from J, with 7 bases in between. The CDR3 covers 12 residues. The CDR3 reads CASSSNSYEQYF. CDR3 nucleotide sequence: TGTGCCAGCAGTTCTAATAGCTACGAGCAGTACTTC.

The chain recombines TRBV29-1 with TRBJ2-7, with a weak D call TRBD1 (7 bases). The length of the CDR3 is 13 residues. The germline V and J ends were trimmed by 2 bases and 6 bases, with 14 bases remaining between them. Germline-derived CDR1 and CDR2 are SQVTM and ANQGSEA. The CDR3 is CSVESRGAGEQYF. CDR3 DNA: TGCAGCGTTGAATCCAGGGGGGCGGGCGAGCAGTACTTC.

Note on this clone: Other DNA sequences from this sample encode an identical CDR3 as well. The rearrangement uses TRBV6-5 and TRBJ1-1, with a tentative D call TRBD1 (6 bases). Looked up from germline, CDR1 is MNHEY and CDR2 is SVGAGI. V lost 0 bases to trimming and J lost 0 bases, with 8 bases between them. This CDR3 region has 15 residues. The CDR3 coding sequence is TGTGCCAGCAGTTACTCTGGGGGGCTGAACACTGAAGCTTTCTTT. It specifies CASSYSGGLNTEAFF.

This clone was seen a single time. The chain has TRBV19 and TRBJ1-1; D is undetermined. Germline V CDR1 and CDR2: LNHDA, SQIVND (reference sequence). Trimming pared 8 bases from V and 0 bases from J, leaving 7 bases between. This CDR3 is built from 12 residues. In nucleotides, the CDR3 is TGTGCCAGTCGGGAGATGAACACTGAAGCTTTCTTT. Encoded protein: CASREMNTEAFF. Complete variable domain (other parts from reference TRBV19 and TRBJ1-1): DGGITQSPKYLFRKEGQNVTLSCEQNLNHDAMYWYRQDPGQGLRLIYYSQIVNDFQKGDIAEGYSVSREKKESFPLTVTSAQKNPTAFYLCASREMNTEAFFGQGTRLTVV.

CDR3 amino acids: CAWEQGISYEQYF. The CDR3 region has the DNA TGTGCCTGGGAACAGGGGATATCCTACGAGCAGTACTTC. The rearrangement joins TRBV30 to TRBJ2-7, with 7 bases aligning to TRBD1. Trimming at V came to 5 bases and at J to 1 base, leaving 5 bases not matched to a gene. The CDR3 totals 13 residues. Germline V lookup: CDR1 GTSNPN, CDR2 SVGIG (reference sequence).

The chain recombines TRBV21-1 with TRBJ1-4; the DNA was not compared with TRBD1, the D call given in the table. TRBV21-1 is a known pseudogene. This CDR3 comprises 16 residues. CDR3 bases: TGTGCCCGAAGGGGGGACAGGGTAATCCCTAGGGAAAAACTGTTTTTT. This codes for CARRGDRVIPREKLFF.

This clone occurred a few times. This chain connects TRBV11-3 to TRBJ2-1, with D perhaps assigned TRBD1 or TRBD2 (5 bases each). The length of the CDR3 is 14 residues. V lost 8 bases, J lost 9 bases, and 20 bases lay in between. In germline, CDR1 is SGHNT, CDR2 YENEEA. The CDR3 region is CASQGVGRRSEQFF. CDR3 coding DNA: TGTGCCAGCCAGGGAGTTGGGAGACGAAGTGAGCAGTTCTTC.

The chain couples TRBV14 to TRBJ2-1; no reliable D call. The CDR3 has 13 residues. CDR1 and CDR2 from the germline V gene are SGHDN and FVKESK. The V and J ends lost 0 bases and 2 bases respectively, with 2 bases between them. CDR3 nucleotide sequence: TGTGCCAGCAGCCAAGATACCTACAATGAGCAGTTCTTC. Amino acid sequence: CASSQDTYNEQFF.

This chain joins TRBV7-2 and TRBJ2-1; D is uncertain. Per the germline V gene, CDR1 is SGHTA and CDR2 is FQGNSA. The length of the CDR3 is 16 residues. The germline V and J ends were trimmed by 4 bases and 4 bases, with 17 bases remaining between them. CDR3 sequence: CASSSTELATYNEQFF. Here the CDR3 DNA reads TGTGCCAGCAGCTCGACGGAGCTGGCGACGTACAATGAGCAGTTCTTC.

The J gene is TRBJ2-2, the V gene TRBV29-1, with 15 bases aligning to TRBD2. Trimming at V came to 2 bases and at J to 3 bases, leaving 7 bases not matched to a gene. CDR1 and CDR2 from the germline V gene are SQVTM and ANQGSEA. This CDR3 has 18 residues. The CDR3 protein is CSVETGLAGGGYTGELFF. The CDR3 coding sequence is TGCAGCGTTGAAACGGGACTAGCGGGAGGAGGGTACACCGGGGAGCTGTTTTTT.

This chain uses TRBV29-1 with TRBJ2-3, with 7 positions matching TRBD2. Germline trimming cut 0 bases from V and 1 base from J; bases unmatched to any gene: 13. The V gene's germline CDR1 is SQVTM and CDR2 ANQGSEA. This CDR3 has 18 amino acids. CDR3 amino acids: CSVEERMLASGGTDTQYF. The CDR3 DNA reads as TGCAGCGTTGAAGAAAGGATGCTGGCTAGCGGAGGCACAGATACGCAGTATTTT.

Only one count was recorded for this clone. The chain uses TRBV12-2 and TRBJ2-1; TRBD1 is taken as the D call from the table, unchecked against the DNA. TRBV12-2 has pseudogene status. The CDR3 is 16 amino acids. The CDR3, as DNA: TGTGCAAGTCGCCACCGTCGGGACAGGGGCTACAATGAGCAGTTCTTC. It yields the protein CASRHRRDRGYNEQFF.

J is TRBJ1-4 and V is TRBV28, with D possibly matching TRBD1 (5 bases). The CDR3 is made up of 16 amino acids. Per the germline V gene, CDR1 is MDHEN and CDR2 is SYDVKM. V lost 6 bases, J lost 8 bases, and 22 bases lay in between. This CDR3 reads CASRTVEGRYGEKLFF. In DNA form, the CDR3 reads TGTGCCAGCAGAACGGTGGAGGGGAGGTATGGGGAAAAACTGTTTTTT.

The CDR3 coding sequence is TGCAGCGTGGAACAGGGGGGTTCTGAGCAGTTCTTC. Encoded protein: CSVEQGGSEQFF. J is TRBJ2-1 and V is TRBV29-1; 8 bases match TRBD1. Trimming at V came to 6 bases and at J to 9 bases, leaving 7 bases not matched to a gene. Germline values: CDR1 SQVTM, CDR2 ANQGSEA. The CDR3 covers 12 residues.